This T cell receptor (beta chain) originates from a study of blood T cells in healthy people across ages. Broader study findings: A greater number of naive CD4+ cells and higher diversity distinguished long-lived donors from aged donors. Estimates based on one million T cells were treated as lower bounds. Because donor CMV status was unknown, expanded clonotype changes were possibly confounded.

V gave up 3 bases and J gave up 4 bases, with 14 bases separating them. The CDR3 has 15 amino acids. CDR1 is SGHRS, CDR2 YFSETQ, per germline. Alongside a J-beta primer mix, a sample-barcoded 5' primer served in a second PCR lasting roughly 7 to 11 cycles. Each CDR3 protein gets one entry after TCRdb re-called the 5' RACE reads with MiXCR. This sample has fewer than 1.5 million distinct CDR3 sequences, with 42% found just once. For this clonotype: Its antigen is still unknown.

This chain joins TRBV5-1 and TRBJ2-1; tentative D call: TRBD1 (6 bases). The sample comprised blood. This clonotype originated in a woman under 30 in good health. CDR3 amino acids: CASSWTDSEYNEQFF. The CDR3 region has the DNA TGCGCCAGCAGCTGGACAGATTCCGAATACAATGAGCAGTTCTTC.